The subject of this entry is one TCR beta chain. The data originate from a study of shared clonotypes between healthy human individuals. Terminally differentiated effector memory CD45RA+ cells were excluded by CCR7 positive selection of CD45RO-negative cells. The CDR3 covers 16 residues. Germline V gene data show CDR1 as LNHNV and CDR2 as YYDKDF (reference sequence). J was trimmed by 1 base and V by 7 bases; bases with no gene match: 8. 200 to 250 ng DNA, approximately 30,000 T cell genomes, went into each sorted-subset replicate PCR. Original handling: Filtering differed since immunoSEQ provided only junctions, with no quality scores. Using immunoSEQ multiplex PCR, the repertoire was profiled, and TCRdb retains in-frame clones only, with some absent. D and trimming were read from the DNA, whereas the V and J calls and clone size are those reported in that table. The data hold about 2.2 million clones, with approximately 92% observed a single time.

Sequencing used naive CD8+ T cells from PBMCs. V gene TRBV15 combines with J gene TRBJ2-5, with 11 bases lining up with TRBD2. This sequence was found in a man between 18 and 35 years old in good health. Some clones in this sample may be carry-over from other donors' samples. The CDR3 region has the DNA TGTGCCACCACCCCGACTAGCGGGAATTCCCAAGAGACCCAGTACTTC. It is translated as CATTPTSGNSQETQYF.